These 27 T cell receptor beta chains originate from one sample sequenced in a study of breast tumors, draining lymph nodes, adjacent tissues. TCRdb re-called the multiplex PCR reads through MiXCR, storing one row per CDR3 protein. The profile shows about 130,000 distinct CDR3 sequences, 21% of them singletons. The lymph nodes were axillary draining lymph nodes from breast cancer patients. Specimen: axillary lymph node tissue. Receptor source: a female donor with breast cancer. Some clones in this sample may be carry-over from other donors' samples.

With regard to this clonotype: This may arise from a read error, as a much more abundant clone is one base away. The rearrangement links TRBV5-4 to TRBJ2-7; 8 nucleotides line up with TRBD2. Looked up from germline, CDR1 is SGHNT and CDR2 is YYREEE (reference sequence). This CDR3 is 15 amino acids long. V lost 4 bases and J lost 6; bases outside the gene matches: 12. The CDR3 DNA follows: TGTGCCAGCAGCCTTGGAAGCGGGAGAGGGGGCGAGCAGTACTTC. It codes for CASSLGSGRGGEQYF.

This clonotype came up many times. The CDR3 DNA follows: TGTGCCAGCAGGTCCCTCGGGACGGCCGAGGGGTGGGGTACGCAGTATTTT. It translates to CASRSLGTAEGWGTQYF. This sequence joins TRBV28 and TRBJ2-3; D is tentatively TRBD1 or TRBD2 (5 bases each). Trimming took off 6 bases at V and 8 bases at J, with 27 bases between the two ends. Germline CDR1 and CDR2: MDHEN and SYDVKM. This CDR3 is built from 17 residues.

This clonotype has ten or more counts. The gene calls are TRBV9 and TRBJ1-2, with no clear D. The CDR3 runs 14 residues. CDR1 is SGDLS, CDR2 YYNGEE, per germline. Deletions cut 0 bases from V and 0 bases from J, with 6 bases between. CDR3 amino acids: CASSVATANYGYTF. The DNA of the CDR3 is TGTGCCAGCAGCGTAGCTACAGCTAACTATGGCTACACCTTC.

This clonotype was seen at least ten times. One end of the junction fails to match germline, which may point to a read error. The genes are TRBV7-3 and TRBJ2-6; D remains unclear. Germline CDR1 and CDR2: SGHTA and FQGTGA. The CDR3 runs 11 residues. CDR3 coding DNA: TGTGCCAGCAGCACGCGGCCCTCCGAGGCTTTC. Residues: CASSTRPSEAF.

This clonotype was counted only a few times. The gene calls are TRBV27 and TRBJ1-5; the D is unclear. Trimming took 2 bases from V and 0 from J, leaving 8 bases between them. This CDR3 spans 15 amino acids. Germline CDR1 reads MNHEY; CDR2 reads SMNVEV (reference sequence). CDR3 loop: CASSLEGYSNQPQHF. CDR3 bases: TGTGCCAGCAGTTTAGAGGGTTATAGCAATCAGCCCCAGCATTTT.

A word on this clonotype: One end of the junction fails to match germline, which may point to a read error. This chain uses TRBV10-3 with TRBJ2-5; the match to TRBD1 covers 8 bases. The germline CDR1 and CDR2 sequences are ENHRY and SYGVKD. This CDR3 has 15 residues. This chain's CDR3 is CAISEAGTGQGTQYF. DNA of the CDR3: TGTGCCATCAGTGAGGCAGGGACAGGCCAAGGGACCCAGTACTTC.

This clonotype was detected ten times or more. The rearrangement links TRBV4-2 to TRBJ2-1; D is undetermined. The CDR3 has 17 residues. The V gene's germline CDR1 is LGHNA and CDR2 YNFKEQ. Trimming pared 0 bases from V and 2 bases from J, leaving 14 bases between. The CDR3 coding sequence is TGTGCCAGCAGCCAAGATCTCGTGGGATTGACCTACAATGAGCAGTTCTTC. Its translation: CASSQDLVGLTYNEQFF.

In its sample, this clonotype was seen many times. V usage is TRBV12-3 or TRBV12-4 and J usage is TRBJ1-3; a weak D match, TRBD1 (5 bases). The CDR3 consists of 15 residues. V was pared by 5 bases and J by 2 bases, with 13 bases between. This chain's CDR3 is CASSQRGQTGNTIYF. CDR3 DNA: TGTGCCAGCAGTCAACGTGGACAAACTGGAAACACCATATATTTT.

On this clonotype: A much larger clone sits a single nucleotide away, making a read error possible. The CDR3 ends on some other residue instead of the conserved phenylalanine or tryptophan, so this is likely a read error. The rearrangement uses TRBV18 and TRBJ2-7; D unresolved. Trimming cost V 3 bases and J 2 bases, with 8 bases left between them. The CDR3 runs to 13 residues. From germline, CDR1 is KGHSH and CDR2 LQKENI. Here the CDR3 DNA reads TGTGCCAGCTCACCTCTAAGGACCTACGAGCAGTACTCC. It specifies CASSPLRTYEQYS.

This clonotype has at least ten counts. The chain uses TRBV2 and TRBJ2-2; 10 bases map to TRBD1. The CDR3 is 15 amino acids. The junction had 6 bases not matched to a gene; V was cut back by 6 bases and J by 5 bases. Germline CDR1 SNHLY, CDR2 FYNNEI. The CDR3 protein is CASRGGTGATGELFF. The CDR3 region has the DNA TGTGCCAGCAGAGGGGGGACAGGGGCAACCGGGGAGCTGTTTTTT.

The table lists this clonotype with a count of one. A read error is possible here, since a much larger clone lies one base away. The chain employs TRBV19 and TRBJ2-1, with a weak D call TRBD1 (5 bases). Germline V CDR1 and CDR2: LNHDA, SQIVND (reference sequence). There are 13 residues in the CDR3. Here the CDR3 DNA reads TGTGCCAGTAGCCCGACAAGGGGCGATGAGCAGTCCTTC. Its protein product is CASSPTRGDEQSF.

This clonotype was picked up many times. This sequence joins TRBV12-3 or TRBV12-4 and TRBJ2-1, with 8 bases matching TRBD2. J was trimmed by 7 bases and V by 3 bases; bases with no gene match: 8. The CDR3 extends over 15 amino acids. In nucleotides, the CDR3 is TGTGCCAGCAGTTTTTTAGCGGGACCTCAGAATGAGCAGTTCTTC. This gives the protein CASSFLAGPQNEQFF.

This clonotype appeared many times. The chain uses TRBV10-1 and TRBJ2-1, with D possibly TRBD1 on 5 matching bases. CDR1 and CDR2 (germline): WNHNN, SYGVQD (reference sequence). Trimming pared 5 bases from V and 4 bases from J, leaving 15 bases between. The CDR3 is made up of 15 amino acids. Written as DNA, the CDR3 is TGCGCCAGCAGTAGCACCCAGGGCGGATACAATGAGCAGTTCTTC. Translated, it gives CASSSTQGGYNEQFF.

A remark on this clonotype: It may be a read error: a sequence one base away is much more abundant. The rearrangement uses TRBV6-5 and TRBJ1-6; 8 bases align to TRBD1. The CDR3 is made up of 15 amino acids. Looked up from germline, CDR1 is MNHEY and CDR2 is SVGAGI. As DNA, the CDR3 is TGTGCCAGCAGTTACTCGGCAGGGGGCGATTCACCCATCCACTTT. Amino acids: CASSYSAGGDSPIHF.

Worth noting for this clonotype: Given a much more abundant clone one base away, this may be a read error. The V call is TRBV29-1, the J call TRBJ2-7; D ambiguous. This CDR3 region has 12 residues. V shed 7 bases and J shed 0 bases, with 10 bases lying between them. Germline V lookup: CDR1 SQVTM, CDR2 ANQGSEA. CDR3 in amino acids: CSARLGSYEQYF. In DNA form, the CDR3 reads TGCAGCGCAAGACTGGGCTCCTACGAGCAGTACTTC.

This clonotype was detected many times. The chain uses TRBV11-2 and TRBJ2-5; maybe TRBD1 (6 bases). CDR1 is SGHAT, CDR2 FQNNGV, per germline. Trimming removed 5 bases from V and 5 bases from J, with 12 bases in between. CDR3 length equals 13 residues. In nucleotides, the CDR3 is TGTGCCAGCAGCCAGGGGAACGGGGAGACCCAGTACTTC. Translated, it gives CASSQGNGETQYF.

This clonotype was observed many times. The chain combines TRBV19 with TRBJ2-1, with 9 bases matching TRBD2. Unmatched junction bases numbered 9, after V lost 3 bases and J lost 3 bases. The germline V gene has CDR1 LNHDA and CDR2 SQIVND (reference sequence). The CDR3 totals 17 residues. The CDR3 region is CASSIGGRVLVYNEQFF. The CDR3 region has the DNA TGTGCCAGTAGTATCGGCGGGAGGGTCCTCGTCTACAATGAGCAGTTCTTC.

The table lists this clonotype with many counts. The rearrangement joins TRBV4-2 to TRBJ2-5; possible D gene TRBD2, 6 bases. This CDR3 contains 15 residues. Trimming took off 0 bases at V and 5 bases at J, with 13 bases between the two ends. In germline, CDR1 is LGHNA, CDR2 YNFKEQ. DNA of the CDR3: TGTGCCAGCAGCCAAGAGGAACAGGCGGGGGAGACCCAGTACTTC. Amino acids: CASSQEEQAGETQYF.

About this clonotype itself: This sequence may be a read error, since a much larger clone differs from it by one base. The conserved phenylalanine or tryptophan is not found at the CDR3 terminus, so this likely reflects a read error. This sequence joins TRBV7-3 and TRBJ2-1; TRBD2 is a possible D gene (6 bases). This CDR3 contains 15 residues. Germline values: CDR1 SGHTA, CDR2 FQGTGA. Trimming took off 5 bases at V and 9 bases at J, with 20 bases between the two ends. CDR3 coding DNA: TGTGCCAGCAGCCAATTTGCGGGGAATCGCTTTGAGCAGTTCTCC. Translated: CASSQFAGNRFEQFS.

This clonotype showed up many times. The rearrangement uses TRBV19 and TRBJ2-3, with TRBD2 matching 7 bases. Germline lookup yields CDR1 LNHDA and CDR2 SQIVND (reference sequence). V shed 6 bases and J 1 base; nucleotides not matched to a gene: 7. The CDR3 covers 15 residues. CDR3 in DNA: TGTGCCAGTAGCCTTCTAGCGGAAGGCACAGATACGCAGTATTTT. Translation gives CASSLLAEGTDTQYF.

This clonotype has at least ten counts. The chain combines TRBV4-1 with TRBJ2-7; D may be TRBD2 (6 bases). V was cut by 2 bases and J by 3 bases, with 14 bases left in between. This CDR3 has 15 residues. The germline V gene has CDR1 MGHRA and CDR2 YSYEKL. This chain's CDR3 is CASSQLGTRIYEQYF. CDR3 DNA sequence: TGCGCCAGCAGCCAACTTGGGACTCGAATCTACGAGCAGTACTTC.

In its sample, this clonotype was seen many times. The chain carries TRBV12-3 or TRBV12-4 and TRBJ1-3; 8 bases agree with TRBD1. J lost 0 bases, V lost 5 bases, and 6 bases had no gene match. This CDR3 comprises 16 residues. CDR3 loop: CASSNRGGTSGNTIYF. The CDR3 region has the DNA TGTGCCAGCAGTAACAGGGGGGGGACCTCTGGAAACACCATATATTTT.

This clonotype was seen a handful of times. The chain joins TRBV27 to TRBJ1-2; 8 positions match TRBD1. Germline V lookup: CDR1 MNHEY, CDR2 SMNVEV (reference sequence). V gave up 4 bases and J gave up 5 bases; unmatched junction bases: 6. CDR3 size: 14 residues. CDR3 amino acids: CASSSGQGRYGYTF. Here the CDR3 DNA reads TGTGCCAGCAGTTCCGGACAGGGTCGATATGGCTACACCTTC.

In its sample, this clonotype was seen many times. The chain uses TRBV12-5 and TRBJ1-5; D is undetermined. CDR1 is LGHNT and CDR2 is FRNRAP in the germline V gene. This CDR3 comprises 13 residues. V lost 1 base and J lost 6, with 7 bases in between. The CDR3 region has the DNA TGTGCTAGTGGTTTGGGGGGTAGTCAGCCCCAGCATTTT. Translating gives CASGLGGSQPQHF.

The gene calls are TRBV7-8 and TRBJ2-1; 12 bases are a match to TRBD2. The V gene end was trimmed by 7 bases and the J gene end by 5 bases; junction bases not matched to a gene: 9. The germline gives CDR1 SGHVS, CDR2 FQNEAQ. CDR3 length equals 16 residues. The CDR3 protein is CASNRRGLAGNNEQFF. The CDR3 region has the DNA TGTGCCAGCAACCGACGAGGACTAGCGGGAAACAATGAGCAGTTCTTC.

This clonotype was detected ten times or more. The V gene is TRBV6-5, the J gene TRBJ2-2, with D maybe TRBD2 (5 bases). V was trimmed by 2 bases and J by 5 bases, leaving 12 bases between them. Per the germline V gene, CDR1 is MNHEY and CDR2 is SVGAGI. The CDR3 is made up of 15 amino acids. CDR3 sequence: CASSYGTRTTGELFF. The DNA of the CDR3 is TGTGCCAGCAGTTACGGAACCCGGACTACCGGGGAGCTGTTTTTT.

Regarding this clonotype: A much larger clone differs from this one at a single base, so this may be a read error. The V gene is TRBV20-1, the J gene TRBJ2-2; tentative D call: TRBD1 (7 bases). Germline V gives CDR1 DFQATT, CDR2 SNEGSKA (reference sequence). The CDR3 has 14 residues. DNA of the CDR3: TGCAGTGCTAGAATCGCCAGGGGGGCCGGGGAGCCGTTTTTT. Translated, it gives CSARIARGAGEPFF.